This T cell receptor (beta chain) was sequenced in a study of memory CD4+ T cells and cytomegalovirus serostatus. General study findings and limits: Repertoires predicted CMV serostatus with median bootstrapped AUC of around 0.95.

This clone was seen only once. Its antigen remains unknown. Single viable CD3+CD4+CD8-CD45RO+ cells were sorted as the memory CD4+ T cells. Deletions cut 0 bases from V and 1 base from J, with 7 bases between. Germline CDR1 SGHDT, CDR2 YYEEEE. This CDR3 has 14 amino acids. Original processing methods: After removing out-of-frame reads, approximately 2.2 million distinct TCRbeta sequences remained. Sequencing was performed with immunoSEQ multiplex PCR; in TCRdb, only in-frame clones are kept and a portion is missing. V and J calls and clone size follow that table, whereas D and trimming were derived from the DNA. The table records about 82,000 clones, around 80% of them present only once.

The chain recombines TRBV5-6 with TRBJ1-1, with unresolved D. The source is an adult in good health and CMV-seronegative. The sample taken for sequencing was memory CD4+ T cells from blood. Here the CDR3 reads CASSLGHRNTEAFF. In nucleotides, the CDR3 is TGTGCCAGCAGCTTGGGGCACAGGAACACTGAAGCTTTCTTT.